The rows below give T cell receptor beta chains drawn from one sample of a study of cytomegalovirus exposure and HLA in healthy donors. Sequencing used immunoSEQ multiplex PCR; TCRdb keeps in-frame clones, though not all of them. The sample table includes approximately 150,000 clones. Sample: PBMCs. The receptors shown here come from a woman aged 50 to 60 in good health and CMV-seronegative. The CDR3 runs from the conserved cysteine through the conserved F or W.

>TRBV4-2|TRBJ1-4
CASSSGRGRSNEKLFF
>TRBV4-3|TRBJ1-4
CASSQDSRTTNEKLFF
>TRBV5-1|TRBJ2-7
CASSPRDRKTYEQYF
>TRBV28|TRBJ1-5
CASSSRPPQHF
>TRBV5-4|TRBJ2-3
CASRPSGGPTDTQYF
>TRBV6-5|TRBJ2-3
CASSYRRTDTQYF
>TRBV5-4|TRBJ2-7
CASSSSGGAKYEQYF
>TRBV2|TRBJ2-7
CASSELGGSAYEQYF
>TRBV19|TRBJ1-5
CASSGTGVKNQPQHF
>TRBV25-1|TRBJ1-2
CASSGRPGQAGGYTF
>TRBV11-1|TRBJ2-7
CASSWGNHGQGSYEQYF
>TRBV6-6|TRBJ1-1
CASSPGQRMNTEAFF
>TRBV28|TRBJ2-1
CASSLPGNTYNEQFF
>TRBV2|TRBJ2-1
CAAKRGSTNNEQFF
>TRBV6-1|TRBJ1-3
CASSPGLSGNTIYF
>TRBV19|TRBJ1-6
CASSVDRDNSPLHF
>TRBV6-5|TRBJ2-2
CASSYIGELFF
>TRBV5-5|TRBJ2-5
CASSLAYISETQYF
>TRBV6-6|TRBJ2-7
CASRGQPSSYEQYF
>TRBV28|TRBJ1-4
CASSPTVNEKLFF
>TRBV7-8|TRBJ1-1
CAHAPQGGNTEAFF
>TRBV28|TRBJ1-4
CASSSPGTGGKLFF
>TRBV5-1|TRBJ1-2
CASSLGLGTETGYTF
>TRBV6-4|TRBJ2-1
CASSDGRGVPNEQFF
>TRBV2|TRBJ1-5
CASTSSAGGNQPQHF
>TRBV4-2|TRBJ1-1
CASSHQGTFREAFF
>TRBV25-1|TRBJ2-5
CASTPGGSLGETQYF
>TRBV6-6|TRBJ1-1
CASSYNRGSTEAFF
>TRBV18|TRBJ1-2
CASSPSGTGEYSGYTF
>TRBV19|TRBJ1-3
CASSLARNTIYF
>TRBV6-1|TRBJ1-2
CASRTGYYGYTF
>TRBV18|TRBJ2-7
CASSRLGQNSREQYF
>TRBV15|TRBJ1-4
CATSGDRPTVENGKLFF
>TRBV19|TRBJ1-2
CASATVGRGDYGYTF
>TRBV7-9|TRBJ2-7
CASSFRDRDPYEQYF
>TRBV6-5|TRBJ2-1
CASSYSRRSEQFF
>TRBV27|TRBJ1-1
CASRAGWTEAFF
>TRBV7-9|TRBJ2-1
CASSLGPGTSGYNEQFF
>TRBV19|TRBJ1-1
CASSRGTGGRNTEAFF
>TRBV6-1|TRBJ2-4
CASSELSGQLLAKNIQYF
>TRBV15|TRBJ1-1
CATSRPGEGDTEAFF
>TRBV6-5|TRBJ2-5
CASSYTGHMRETQYF
>TRBV7-2|TRBJ2-1
CASSPRTSSYSNEQFF
>TRBV19|TRBJ1-6
CASNPNRRLNSPLHF
>TRBV6-6|TRBJ2-7
CASSSGQGSSYEQYF
>TRBV9|TRBJ1-2
CASSVALGQGGDYGYTF
>TRBV6-1|TRBJ1-2
CASSAGRVYGYTF
>TRBV7-9|TRBJ2-1
CASSSTIPGQYNEQFF
>TRBV27|TRBJ2-1
CASSLFKGGDYRIKQFF
>TRBV28|TRBJ2-7
CASSPPGLVYEQYF
>TRBV5-1|TRBJ1-1
CASSFNRGATEAFF